This TCR beta chain was sequenced for a study of brain T cells in children with intractable seizures. A note on this clone: Its antigen is unknown.

Study findings and constraints: Absence of clones before surgery may stem from lower sequencing depth. Viral specificity was inferred only from CDR3 similarity; HCMV serostatus was unknown.

This table comes from immunoSEQ multiplex PCR, and its TCRdb copy is limited to in-frame clones, with some not included. The sample includes 100,000 to 120,000 clones, around 94% seen only once; the top ten take 3.8%. The length of the CDR3 is 14 residues. Germline loops: CDR1 MNHEY, CDR2 SVGAGI. V lost 7 bases to trimming and J lost 2 bases; unmatched junction nucleotides: 6. This sample comprised peripheral blood, obtained at surgery. The J gene is TRBJ2-7, the V gene TRBV6-5, with 9 bases fitting TRBD2. The sequence was obtained from a boy under three years old with hemimegalencephaly and intractable seizures. The CDR3 loop reads CASTRLAAPYEQYF. The CDR3 bases are TGTGCCAGCACCCGACTAGCGGCCCCCTACGAGCAGTACTTC.